Below, 17 T cell receptor beta chains from the same sample are listed, as sequenced in a study of T cells in Graves' hyperthyroidism and ophthalmopathy. Amplification yielded TCR beta CDR3 regions, with RNA transcripts as the source. In the first-round RT-PCR of the TCR CDR3, the HTBI primer set was used. Each CDR3 protein gets one entry after TCRdb re-called the multiplex PCR reads with MiXCR. This sample yields under 350,000 distinct CDR3 sequences, of which about 20% are seen a single time; around 50% belongs to the top ten. Material: blood. These receptors were collected from a woman aged 50 to 60 with Graves' hyperthyroidism.

The chain uses TRBV20-1 and TRBJ1-1; D gene unclear. Per the germline V gene, CDR1 is DFQATT and CDR2 is SNEGSKA (reference sequence). CDR3 length: 17 amino acids. V was clipped by 0 bases and J by 1 base, with 18 bases between them. Written as DNA, the CDR3 is TGCAGTGCTAGAGATTTCGTAGACGGAGGGTGGAACACTGAAGCTTTCTTT. This encodes CSARDFVDGGWNTEAFF.

This clonotype was counted between two and nine times. The rearrangement links TRBV6-7 to TRBJ1-1; tentatively, D is TRBD1 (5 bases). TRBV6-7 is identified as an open reading frame with a role that is uncertain. The V end lost 1 base, the J end lost 0 bases, and 21 bases lay between the germline ends. The CDR3 extends over 19 amino acids. The CDR3 sequence is CASSYCSPRRGLMNTEAFF. The CDR3 DNA reads as TGTGCCAGCAGTTACTGTAGCCCTAGACGGGGACTCATGAACACTGAAGCTTTCTTT.

In the case of this clonotype: A much larger clone sits a single nucleotide away, making a read error possible. The CDR3 end shows no conserved phenylalanine or tryptophan, and so a read error is likely. DNA for the CDR3: TGCGCCAGCAGCTTGGAAGGTTTTCGGACCTACAATGAGCAGTTCTCC. Its translation is CASSLEGFRTYNEQFS. The V call is TRBV5-1, the J call TRBJ2-1, with D unresolved. Looked up from germline, CDR1 is SGHRS and CDR2 is YFSETQ. The V and J ends lost 0 bases and 2 bases respectively, with 12 bases between them. The CDR3 loop spans 16 amino acids.

This clonotype has a count of ten or more. V gene TRBV5-1 combines with J gene TRBJ1-2; D is ambiguous. Germline V gives CDR1 SGHRS, CDR2 YFSETQ. This CDR3 contains 15 residues. With 0 bases removed from V and 4 bases from J, the gap between germline ends came to 13 bases. The CDR3: CASSLGTTTPYGYTF. The CDR3 DNA sequence: TGCGCCAGCAGCTTGGGTACAACCACTCCCTATGGCTACACCTTC. The whole variable domain, remainder taken from reference TRBV5-1 and TRBJ1-2, is KAGVTQTPRYLIKTRGQQVTLSCSPISGHRSVSWYQQTPGQGLQFLFEYFSETQRNKGNFPGRFSGRQFSNSRSEMNVSTLELGDSALYLCASSLGTTTPYGYTFGSGTRLTVV.

The chain combines TRBV5-1 with TRBJ1-2; no clear D. CDR1 and CDR2 from the germline V gene are SGHRS and YFSETQ. The germline V and J ends were trimmed by 1 base and 0 bases, with 10 bases remaining between them. This CDR3 contains 15 residues. The chain's CDR3 is CASSLSAVSNYGYTF. As DNA, the CDR3 is TGCGCCAGCAGCTTGAGCGCAGTTTCTAACTATGGCTACACCTTC.

The sample holds a few counts of this clonotype. The V and J genes are TRBV20-1 and TRBJ2-3; 11 nucleotides match TRBD2. Germline lookup yields CDR1 DFQATT and CDR2 SNEGSKA (reference sequence). CDR3 length equals 15 residues. V was pared by 4 bases and J by 2 bases, with 5 bases of the junction left unmatched. CDR3 protein: CSAITSGSNTDTQYF. The CDR3 DNA follows: TGCAGTGCTATAACTAGCGGGAGCAACACAGATACGCAGTATTTT.

This sequence joins TRBV7-8 and TRBJ1-6, with a weak D call TRBD1 (5 bases). The CDR3 loop spans 14 amino acids. The germline V and J ends were trimmed by 1 base and 10 bases, with 11 bases remaining between them. The germline gives CDR1 SGHVS, CDR2 FQNEAQ. The CDR3 loop reads CASSLVRETSPLHF. The CDR3 coding sequence is TGTGCCAGCAGCTTAGTCAGGGAAACGTCACCCCTCCACTTT. The variable domain in full, with the rest retrieved from reference TRBV7-8 and TRBJ1-6, is GAGVSQSPRYKVAKRGQDVALRCDPISGHVSLFWYQQALGQGPEFLTYFQNEAQLDKSGLPSDRFFAERPEGSVSTLKIQRTQQEDSAVYLCASSLVRETSPLHFGNGTRLTVT.

This chain uses TRBV7-9 with TRBJ2-3, with 8 positions matching TRBD2. CDR3 size: 11 residues. The germline gives CDR1 SEHNR, CDR2 FQNEAQ (reference sequence). V gave up 4 bases and J gave up 14 bases; unmatched junction bases: 5. DNA for the CDR3: TGTGCCAGCAGCTCAGGCAGCGGGGGGTATTTT. Amino acid sequence: CASSSGSGGYF.

The chain uses TRBV19 and TRBJ1-1; 9 positions match TRBD1. Germline assignment: CDR1 LNHDA and CDR2 SQIVND (reference sequence). The CDR3 totals 14 residues. J lost 3 bases, V lost 10 bases, and 9 bases had no gene match. CDR3 coding DNA: TGTGCCACCCTGGAACAGGGGGCGTACACTGAAGCTTTCTTT. Translated: CATLEQGAYTEAFF.

The chain uses TRBV15 and TRBJ2-7; D remains unclear. Trimming took 1 base from V and 5 from J, leaving 9 bases between them. Germline loops: CDR1 LNHNV, CDR2 YYDKDF (reference sequence). CDR3 length equals 13 residues. The CDR3 protein is CATSRAALHEQYF. The CDR3 DNA reads as TGTGCCACCAGCAGAGCGGCCCTTCACGAGCAGTACTTC.

This clonotype was seen a few times. This chain uses TRBV6-1 with TRBJ2-7; 10 bases agree with TRBD1. Germline V CDR1 and CDR2: MNHNS, SASEGT. With 6 bases clipped from V and 6 bases from J, the junction kept 14 bases outside the gene matches. The CDR3 is 16 residues long. Written as DNA, the CDR3 is TGTGCCAGCAGACTAGCACGGGACAGGGGTTACGCCGAGCAGTACTTC. Translating it yields CASRLARDRGYAEQYF.

The chain is built from TRBV12-3 or TRBV12-4 and TRBJ2-3, with unresolved D. Trimming removed 5 bases from V and 3 bases from J, with 12 bases in between. The CDR3 contains 14 residues. As DNA, the CDR3 is TGTGCCAGCAGTCCAGCGATGGGTACAGATACGCAGTATTTT. This sequence encodes CASSPAMGTDTQYF.

The table lists this clonotype with a few counts. The J gene is TRBJ1-3, the V gene TRBV12-3 or TRBV12-4, with 7 nucleotides matching TRBD1. This CDR3 has 15 residues. Losses at the gene ends were 5 bases for V and 0 bases for J; bases not matched to a gene: 4. DNA of the CDR3: TGTGCCAGCAGTCCCCGGGACAGCTCTGGAAACACCATATATTTT. Translation gives CASSPRDSSGNTIYF.

The gene calls are TRBV27 and TRBJ2-1; weak D call: TRBD2 (5 bases). Trimming removed 5 bases from V and 3 bases from J, with 17 bases in between. Germline-derived CDR1 and CDR2 are MNHEY and SMNVEV (reference sequence). The CDR3 length is 16 residues. The chain's CDR3 is CASSPFTGLNYNEQFF. The CDR3 DNA reads as TGTGCCAGCAGTCCGTTCACCGGACTCAACTACAATGAGCAGTTCTTC.

The sample holds many counts of this clonotype. The rearrangement joins TRBV6-1 to TRBJ1-1; D call uncertain. Germline CDR1 reads MNHNS; CDR2 reads SASEGT. CDR3 length: 16 residues. The germline V and J ends were trimmed by 2 bases and 1 base, with 14 bases remaining between them. CDR3 bases: TGTGCCAGCAGTGAATCGGCCGCGGCTGGGAACACTGAAGCTTTCTTT. The encoded protein is CASSESAAAGNTEAFF.

Ten or more counts support this clonotype. V usage is TRBV28 and J usage is TRBJ2-7, with D perhaps given as TRBD1 or TRBD2 (7 bases each). Germline assignment: CDR1 MDHEN and CDR2 SYDVKM. The CDR3 covers 17 residues. V was trimmed by 5 bases and J by 1 base, leaving 21 bases between them. The CDR3 region is CASSPGGGGFLSYEQYF. The CDR3 DNA reads as TGTGCCAGCAGTCCAGGGGGAGGGGGCTTCCTTTCCTACGAGCAGTACTTC.

This clonotype was observed at least ten times. The rearrangement uses TRBV18 and TRBJ2-7; the D is unclear. This CDR3 has 14 residues. Germline V CDR1 and CDR2: KGHSH, LQKENI. V was clipped by 6 bases and J by 0 bases, with 12 bases between them. CDR3 sequence reads: CASSPTGSSYEQYF. CDR3 coding DNA: TGTGCCAGCTCGCCCACTGGAAGCTCCTACGAGCAGTACTTC.